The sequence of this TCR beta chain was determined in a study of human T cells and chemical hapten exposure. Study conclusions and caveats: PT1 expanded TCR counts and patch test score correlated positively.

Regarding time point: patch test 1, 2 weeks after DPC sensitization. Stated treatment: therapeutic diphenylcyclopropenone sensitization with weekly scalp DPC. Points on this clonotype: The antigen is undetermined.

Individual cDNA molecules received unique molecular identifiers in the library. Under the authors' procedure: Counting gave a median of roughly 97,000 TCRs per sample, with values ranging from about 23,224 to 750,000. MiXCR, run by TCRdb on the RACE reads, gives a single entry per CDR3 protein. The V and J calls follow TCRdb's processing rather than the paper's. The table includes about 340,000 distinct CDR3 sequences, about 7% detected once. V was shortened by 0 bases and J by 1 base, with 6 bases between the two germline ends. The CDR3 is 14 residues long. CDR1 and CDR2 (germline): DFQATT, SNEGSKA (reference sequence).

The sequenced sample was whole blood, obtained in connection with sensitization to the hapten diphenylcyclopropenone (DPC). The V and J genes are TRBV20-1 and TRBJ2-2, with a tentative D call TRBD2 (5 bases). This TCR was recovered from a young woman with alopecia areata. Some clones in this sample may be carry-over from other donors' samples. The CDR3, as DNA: TGCAGTGCTAGAGAGGCGGGGAACACCGGGGAGCTGTTTTTT. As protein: CSAREAGNTGELFF.